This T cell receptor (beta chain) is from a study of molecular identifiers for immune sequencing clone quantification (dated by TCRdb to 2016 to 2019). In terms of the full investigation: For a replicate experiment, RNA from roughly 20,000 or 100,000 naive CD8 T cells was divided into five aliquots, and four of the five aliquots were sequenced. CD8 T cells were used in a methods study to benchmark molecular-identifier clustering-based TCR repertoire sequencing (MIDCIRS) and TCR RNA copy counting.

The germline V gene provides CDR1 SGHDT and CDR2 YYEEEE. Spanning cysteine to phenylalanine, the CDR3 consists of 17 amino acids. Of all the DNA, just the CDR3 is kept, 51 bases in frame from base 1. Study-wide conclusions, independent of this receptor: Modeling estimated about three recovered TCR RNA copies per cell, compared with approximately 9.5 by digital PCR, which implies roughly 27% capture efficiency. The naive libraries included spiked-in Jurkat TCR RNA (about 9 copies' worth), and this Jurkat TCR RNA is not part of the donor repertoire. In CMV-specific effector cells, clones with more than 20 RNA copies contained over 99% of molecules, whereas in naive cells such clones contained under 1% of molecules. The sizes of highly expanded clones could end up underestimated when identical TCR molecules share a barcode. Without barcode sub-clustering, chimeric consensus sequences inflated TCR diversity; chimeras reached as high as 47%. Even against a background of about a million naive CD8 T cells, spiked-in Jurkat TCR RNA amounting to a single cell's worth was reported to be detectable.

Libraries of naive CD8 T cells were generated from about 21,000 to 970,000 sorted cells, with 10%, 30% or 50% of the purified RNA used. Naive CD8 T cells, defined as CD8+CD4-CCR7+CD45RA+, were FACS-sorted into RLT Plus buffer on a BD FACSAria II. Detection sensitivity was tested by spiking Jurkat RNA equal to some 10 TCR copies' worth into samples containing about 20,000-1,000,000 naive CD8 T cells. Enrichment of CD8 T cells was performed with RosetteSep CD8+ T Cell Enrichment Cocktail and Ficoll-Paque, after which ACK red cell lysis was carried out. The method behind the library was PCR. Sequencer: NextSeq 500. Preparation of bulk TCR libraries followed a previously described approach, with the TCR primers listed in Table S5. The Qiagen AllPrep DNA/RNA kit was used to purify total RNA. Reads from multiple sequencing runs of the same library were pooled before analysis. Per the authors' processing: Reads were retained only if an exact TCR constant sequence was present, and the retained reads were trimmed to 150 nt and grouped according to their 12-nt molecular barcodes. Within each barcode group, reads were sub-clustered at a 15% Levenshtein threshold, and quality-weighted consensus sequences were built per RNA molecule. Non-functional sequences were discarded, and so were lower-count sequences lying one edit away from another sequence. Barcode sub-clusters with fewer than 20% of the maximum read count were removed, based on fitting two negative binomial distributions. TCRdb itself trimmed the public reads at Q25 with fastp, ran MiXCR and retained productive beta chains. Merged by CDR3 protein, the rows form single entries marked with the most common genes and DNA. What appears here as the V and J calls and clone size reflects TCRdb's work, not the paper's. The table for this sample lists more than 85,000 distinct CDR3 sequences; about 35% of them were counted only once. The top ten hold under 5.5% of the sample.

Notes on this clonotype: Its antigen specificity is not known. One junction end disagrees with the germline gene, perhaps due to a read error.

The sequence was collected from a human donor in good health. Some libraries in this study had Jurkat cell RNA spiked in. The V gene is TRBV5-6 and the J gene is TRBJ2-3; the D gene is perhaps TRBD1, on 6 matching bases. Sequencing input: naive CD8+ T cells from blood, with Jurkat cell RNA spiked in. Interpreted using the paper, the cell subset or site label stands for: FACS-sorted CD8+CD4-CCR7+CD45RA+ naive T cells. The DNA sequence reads TGTGCCAGCAGCTTGGAGTGGGGGCAGGGGAGCACAGTTACGCAGTATTTT. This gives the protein CASSLEWGQGSTVTQYF.